This T cell receptor (beta chain) was recovered during a study of blood T cell repertoires in COVID-19. Study at large: Sample material is recorded as cDNA or gDNA derived from T cells, B-cell-depleted T cells, or PBMCs.

This clone was recorded only once. Clinical histories supplied by participants themselves formed the basis of cohort assignment. TCRdb's copy holds only in-frame clones and misses some; the assay was immunoSEQ multiplex PCR. The sample has some 210,000 clones, roughly 90% seen once. V was pared by 8 bases and J by 6 bases, with 13 bases between. Germline CDR1 and CDR2: MDHEN and SYDVKM. There are 12 residues in the CDR3. The material sequenced was PBMCs or T cells enriched from blood (not recorded which). This receptor was identified in a man aged 18-30 years with acute COVID-19. The chain links TRBV28 to TRBJ1-1; D may be TRBD1 (6 bases). The CDR3 nucleotides read TGTGCCAGCGGGGAAGGGGGTGCTGAAGCTTTCTTT. Translating it yields CASGEGGAEAFF. Combining the CDR3 with reference TRBV28 and TRBJ1-1 gives the whole variable domain DVKVTQSSRYLVKRTGEKVFLECVQDMDHENMFWYRQDPGLGLRLIYFSYDVKMKEKGDIPEGYSVSREKKERFSLILESASTNQTSMYLCASGEGGAEAFFGQGTRLTVV.